Below, 13 T cell receptor beta chains from the same sample are listed, as sequenced in a study of T cell repertoires in cytomegalovirus infection. TCRdb analysed the reads with MiXCR anew, one entry per CDR3 protein. The table lists about 200,000 distinct CDR3 sequences, about a tenth of them singletons. The sequenced material came from PBMCs. These receptors were taken from a human donor in good health (CMV status not recorded). Some clones in this sample may be carry-over from other donors' samples.

This clonotype was seen ten or more times. The chain couples TRBV28 to TRBJ2-6, with 8 positions matching TRBD1. V gave up 6 bases and J gave up 4 bases; unmatched junction bases: 2. CDR1 is MDHEN, CDR2 SYDVKM, per germline. The length of the CDR3 is 14 residues. CDR3 in DNA: TGTGCCAGCAGGGACAGGGAAGGGGCCAACGTCCTGACTTTC. It translates to CASRDREGANVLTF.

A few counts support this clonotype. This chain links TRBV7-3 with TRBJ2-2, with D possibly TRBD2 on 6 matching bases. This CDR3 region has 15 residues. V was pared by 5 bases and J by 4 bases, with 14 bases between. Germline loops: CDR1 SGHTA, CDR2 FQGTGA. The CDR3: CASSVAGYSTGELFF. In DNA, the CDR3 is TGTGCCAGCAGCGTTGCGGGATATAGCACCGGGGAGCTGTTTTTT.

This clonotype was seen many times. This chain links TRBV6-2 or TRBV6-3 with TRBJ1-1, with 7 bases matching TRBD1. This CDR3 contains 13 residues. V lost 2 bases to trimming and J lost 4 bases; unmatched junction nucleotides: 1. The V gene's germline CDR1 is MNHEY and CDR2 SVGEGT. The CDR3 protein is CASSYQGGTEAFF. The CDR3 DNA reads TGTGCCAGCAGTTACCAGGGGGGCACTGAAGCTTTCTTT.

A few counts support this clonotype. This chain links TRBV5-1 with TRBJ2-1, with 7 bases lining up with TRBD2. The J segment lost 5 bases and the V segment lost 6 bases, leaving 14 bases of the junction unmatched. The CDR3 extends over 16 amino acids. The germline gives CDR1 SGHRS, CDR2 YFSETQ. CDR3 DNA: TGCGCCAGCAACATCGGGGAGGGAGGTGCCAACAATGAGCAGTTCTTC. This codes for CASNIGEGGANNEQFF. Supplemented by reference TRBV5-1 and TRBJ2-1, the full variable domain reads KAGVTQTPRYLIKTRGQQVTLSCSPISGHRSVSWYQQTPGQGLQFLFEYFSETQRNKGNFPGRFSGRQFSNSRSEMNVSTLELGDSALYLCASNIGEGGANNEQFFGPGTRLTVL.

The sample holds a few counts of this clonotype. This chain links TRBV29-1 with TRBJ2-7; TRBD1 or TRBD2 may be the D gene (6 bases each). Germline CDR1 SQVTM, CDR2 ANQGSEA. Between the trimmed V and J ends, which lost 4 bases and 2 bases, there was a span of 9 bases. This CDR3 spans 12 amino acids. The CDR3 spells CSVGRGAYEQYF. The CDR3 DNA reads as TGCAGCGTTGGTAGGGGGGCCTACGAGCAGTACTTC.

The table lists this clonotype with many counts. This rearrangement joins TRBV7-9 to TRBJ1-2; the match to TRBD1 covers 7 bases. From germline, CDR1 is SEHNR and CDR2 FQNEAQ (reference sequence). The J segment lost 7 bases and the V segment lost 1 base, leaving 6 bases of the junction unmatched. The CDR3 is 14 amino acids. CDR3 coding DNA: TGTGCCAGCAGCTTAGACACAGGGGCCAGTGGCTACACCTTC. Its protein product is CASSLDTGASGYTF. Full variable domain (outside the CDR3, taken from reference TRBV7-9 and TRBJ1-2): DTGVSQNPRHKITKRGQNVTFRCDPISEHNRLYWYRQTLGQGPEFLTYFQNEAQLEKSRLLSDRFSAERPKGSFSTLEIQRTEQGDSAMYLCASSLDTGASGYTFGSGTRLTVV.

This clonotype was observed a single time. A much larger clone differs by one base, so this may be a read error. The chain recombines TRBV28 with TRBJ2-2, with D possibly TRBD1 on 6 matching bases. The germline CDR1 and CDR2 sequences are MDHEN and SYDVKM. The CDR3 covers 15 residues. The V end was cut by 3 bases, the J end by 2 bases, with 10 bases between. The CDR3 DNA follows: TGTGCCAGCAGTTTCGGACAGAGTAACACCGGGGAGCTGTTTTTT. It yields the protein CASSFGQSNTGELFF.

This clonotype was detected a few times. This chain uses TRBV6-6 with TRBJ2-1; 7 bases map to TRBD2. V shed 0 bases, J shed 8 bases, and the junction held 10 bases outside the gene matches. There are 16 residues in the CDR3. Germline CDR1 reads MNHNY; CDR2 reads SVGAGI (reference sequence). This chain's CDR3 is CASSYSSTSDGDEQFF. The CDR3 DNA reads TGTGCCAGCAGTTACTCGAGTACTAGCGATGGGGATGAGCAGTTCTTC.

The V call is TRBV2, the J call TRBJ2-2; weak D call: TRBD1 (5 bases). With 7 bases removed from V and 0 bases from J, the gap between germline ends came to 12 bases. The CDR3 has 15 residues. CDR1 and CDR2 (germline): SNHLY, FYNNEI. In DNA, the CDR3 is TGTGCCAGCAAGGCCGAGACAGCGAACACCGGGGAGCTGTTTTTT. Protein sequence: CASKAETANTGELFF.

V gene TRBV6-2 or TRBV6-3 combines with J gene TRBJ2-1; 8 positions agree with TRBD2. Per germline, CDR1 MNHEY and CDR2 SVGEGT. V lost 7 bases, J lost 7 bases, and 6 bases stayed unmatched. The CDR3 extends over 13 amino acids. For the CDR3, the DNA is TGTGCCAGCAAGCTAGCGGGTAGTAATGAGCAGTTCTTC. Its protein product is CASKLAGSNEQFF.

This clonotype has ten or more counts. V is TRBV10-3 and J is TRBJ1-4; no clear D gene. This CDR3 is 15 amino acids long. Germline V lookup: CDR1 ENHRY, CDR2 SYGVKD. Trimming took 0 bases from V and 0 from J, leaving 5 bases between them. Here the CDR3 DNA reads TGTGCCATCAGTGAGTCTGCTGCAACTAATGAAAAACTGTTTTTT. It specifies CAISESAATNEKLFF.

The chain joins TRBV30 to TRBJ1-1; possible D gene TRBD1, 5 bases. The ends were cut back, 8 bases at V and 1 base at J, with 14 bases in the middle. The CDR3 is made up of 13 amino acids. Germline values: CDR1 GTSNPN, CDR2 SVGIG (reference sequence). The CDR3 nucleotides read TGTGCCGGATCTTCGGGGGAGAACACTGAAGCTTTCTTT. Protein: CAGSSGENTEAFF.

At least ten counts were recorded for this clonotype. The rearrangement links TRBV10-3 to TRBJ2-3, with 11 bases fitting TRBD2. The germline V gene has CDR1 ENHRY and CDR2 SYGVKD. J lost 1 base, V lost 6 bases, and 3 bases had no gene match. The CDR3 spans 15 residues. In DNA, the CDR3 is TGTGCCATCAGGCAGACTAGCGGGGGCACAGATACGCAGTATTTT. It is translated as CAIRQTSGGTDTQYF.